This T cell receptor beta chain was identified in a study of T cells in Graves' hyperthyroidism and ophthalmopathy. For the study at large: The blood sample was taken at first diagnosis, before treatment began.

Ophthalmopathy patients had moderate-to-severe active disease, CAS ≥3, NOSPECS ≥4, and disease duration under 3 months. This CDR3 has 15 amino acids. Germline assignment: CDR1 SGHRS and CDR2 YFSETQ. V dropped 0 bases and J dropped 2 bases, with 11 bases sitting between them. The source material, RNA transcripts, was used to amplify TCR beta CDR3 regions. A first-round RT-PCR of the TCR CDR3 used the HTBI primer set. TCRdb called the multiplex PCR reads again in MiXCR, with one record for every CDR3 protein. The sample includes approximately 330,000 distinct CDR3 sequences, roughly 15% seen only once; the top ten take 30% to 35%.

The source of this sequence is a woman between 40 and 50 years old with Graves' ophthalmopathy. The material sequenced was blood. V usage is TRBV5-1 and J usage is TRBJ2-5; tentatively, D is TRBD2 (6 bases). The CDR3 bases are TGCGCCAGCAGCTTGGGGGACTGGATACAAGAGACCCAGTACTTC. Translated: CASSLGDWIQETQYF.